This TCR beta chain was captured in a study of blood T cells in healthy people across ages. Then a second PCR, running about 7 to 11 cycles, was carried out with a sample-barcoded 5' primer and a J-beta primer mix. TCRdb processed the 5' RACE reads anew with MiXCR; each CDR3 protein has one entry. Of about 780,000 distinct CDR3 sequences in the sample, approximately 67% are singletons; the top ten hold 28%. This sequence was found in a man under 40 in good health. The specimen sequenced was blood.

The CDR3 nucleotides read TGTGCCAGCAGCCCGGCGGTGCTGCAGGGGGCTTGGGGCTACACCTTC. Translating gives CASSPAVLQGAWGYTF. The chain carries TRBV27 and TRBJ1-2; 8 bases align to TRBD1. The CDR3 consists of 16 residues. V trimming: 6 bases; J trimming: 8 bases; junction bases outside the gene matches: 17. CDR1 and CDR2 (germline): MNHEY, SMNVEV (reference sequence).